Shown below are 14 T cell receptor beta chains from a single sample sequenced in a study of T cells in Graves' hyperthyroidism and ophthalmopathy. What was amplified from RNA transcripts were TCR beta CDR3 regions. RT-PCR in the first round (using the HTBI primer set) targeted the TCR CDR3. TCRdb fed the multiplex PCR reads into MiXCR, producing one record per CDR3 protein. The data contain about 400,000 distinct CDR3 sequences, roughly 15% of them singletons. Sample: blood. The receptors were gathered from a woman aged 30 to 39 with Graves' ophthalmopathy.

This clonotype has a count of ten or more. The V call is TRBV28, the J call TRBJ1-1; perhaps TRBD1 as D (5 bases). Germline CDR1 is MDHEN and CDR2 is SYDVKM. CDR3 length: 16 residues. Between the trimmed V and J ends, which lost 8 bases and 0 bases, there was a span of 19 bases. The CDR3 bases are TGTGCCAGCCCACACCCGGATCAGGGTATGAACACTGAAGCTTTCTTT. Amino acid sequence: CASPHPDQGMNTEAFF.

This clonotype was seen ten or more times. The V call is TRBV5-6, the J call TRBJ2-7; maybe TRBD1 (6 bases). CDR3 length: 14 residues. V lost 4 bases to trimming and J lost 1 base, with 12 bases between them. Germline loops: CDR1 SGHDT, CDR2 YYEEEE. The CDR3 DNA follows: TGTGCCAGCAGCCACATGGACAGTTCCTACGAGCAGTACTTC. This codes for CASSHMDSSYEQYF.

This clonotype was found many times. V and J are TRBV28 and TRBJ2-1, with 9 nucleotides matching TRBD2. The length of the CDR3 is 15 residues. Germline assignment: CDR1 MDHEN and CDR2 SYDVKM. V dropped 5 bases and J dropped 8; count of bases not matched to a gene: 10. CDR3 residues: CASSPSGGRRDEQFF. CDR3 coding DNA: TGTGCCAGCAGTCCCAGCGGGGGGCGAAGGGATGAGCAGTTCTTC.

This clonotype was seen at least ten times. The rearrangement uses TRBV7-2 and TRBJ2-7; 9 nucleotides align to TRBD2. V dropped 1 base and J dropped 3; count of bases not matched to a gene: 4. This CDR3 contains 15 residues. Germline CDR1 SGHTA, CDR2 FQGNSA. CDR3 bases: TGTGCCAGCAGCTTAGTTGTAGCGGGGGACTACGAGCAGTACTTC. This codes for CASSLVVAGDYEQYF.

Concerning this clonotype itself: One end of the junction does not line up with germline, which may come from a read error. This chain links TRBV4-1 with TRBJ1-3; weak D call: TRBD1 (5 bases). This CDR3 contains 17 residues. CDR1 and CDR2 from the germline V gene are MGHRA and YSYEKL. CDR3 in DNA: TGTGCCAGCAGCCAAGAAGGGCCCGGGGGTGCTGGAAACACCATATATTTT. Protein sequence: CASSQEGPGGAGNTIYF.

This clonotype was picked up many times. The chain is built from TRBV12-3 or TRBV12-4 and TRBJ1-2; a weak D match, TRBD1 (6 bases). This CDR3 has 13 amino acids. V lost 5 bases to trimming and J lost 3 bases, with 10 bases between them. The CDR3 DNA follows: TGTGCCAGCAGTAGCAAGGGGGACTATGGCTACACCTTC. This encodes CASSSKGDYGYTF.

This clonotype was found a few times. Its ends do not fully match the called genes, so a read error is possible. The genes are TRBV19 and TRBJ2-3, with 8 bases aligning to TRBD1. From germline, CDR1 is LNHDA and CDR2 SQIVND (reference sequence). The CDR3 is 15 amino acids. CDR3 loop: CASSAGQGSTDTQYF. In nucleotides, the CDR3 is TGTGCCAGTAGTGCTGGACAGGGTAGCACAGATACGCAATATTTT.

The chain combines TRBV15 with TRBJ1-4; D remains ambiguous. Trimming took 2 bases from V and 4 from J, leaving 14 bases between them. This CDR3 is built from 16 residues. The V gene's germline CDR1 is LNHNV and CDR2 YYDKDF (reference sequence). CDR3 region: CATSRQLREGNEKLFF. In DNA form, the CDR3 reads TGTGCCACCAGCAGACAGCTCCGGGAAGGTAATGAAAAACTGTTTTTT.

Many counts were recorded for this clonotype. The chain employs TRBV4-1 and TRBJ2-5, with 7 bases aligning to TRBD1. Per the germline V gene, CDR1 is MGHRA and CDR2 is YSYEKL. The CDR3 contains 16 residues. J lost 2 bases, V lost 3 bases, and 9 bases had no gene match. The CDR3 DNA sequence: TGCGCCAGCAGCCAGCTCTGGGGGACAGTACAAGAGACCCAGTACTTC. It encodes CASSQLWGTVQETQYF.

There are many counts of this clonotype. The chain couples TRBV28 to TRBJ1-4, with D unresolved. V was pared by 5 bases and J by 4 bases, with 11 bases between. CDR3 length equals 14 residues. The germline CDR1 and CDR2 sequences are MDHEN and SYDVKM. CDR3 sequence reads: CASSRSQFNEKLFF. The CDR3 nucleotides are TGTGCCAGCAGTAGATCACAGTTTAATGAAAAACTGTTTTTT.

This clonotype was observed at least ten times. The CDR3 bases are TGTGCCAGCAGCTACCGGGGGAGAGGGGCCGGGGCCGACACTGAAGCTTTCTTT. Protein product: CASSYRGRGAGADTEAFF. V is TRBV7-3 and J is TRBJ1-1; weak D call: TRBD1 (5 bases). V gave up 4 bases and J gave up 3 bases, with 24 bases separating them. This CDR3 is 18 amino acids long. The germline V gene has CDR1 SGHTA and CDR2 FQGTGA.

This chain joins TRBV27 and TRBJ2-7; the match to TRBD1 covers 7 bases. The CDR3 length is 16 residues. Germline trimming cut 1 base from V and 2 bases from J; bases unmatched to any gene: 8. Germline assignment: CDR1 MNHEY and CDR2 SMNVEV (reference sequence). The CDR3 coding sequence is TGTGCCAGCAGTTTATTGCCGCGACAGGGAACCTACGAGCAGTACTTC. Translated: CASSLLPRQGTYEQYF.

The table lists this clonotype with many counts. The J gene is TRBJ1-3, the V gene TRBV29-1; 7 positions agree with TRBD1. J gave up 3 bases and V 5 bases, and 10 bases lay outside the gene matches. Per germline, CDR1 SQVTM and CDR2 ANQGSEA. The CDR3 is made up of 15 amino acids. The CDR3 region has the DNA TGCAGCGTTCGCACAGGGGTTACTCGTGGAAACACCATATATTTT. This codes for CSVRTGVTRGNTIYF.

This clonotype has at least ten counts. V and J are TRBV20-1 and TRBJ1-6, with 8 nucleotides matching TRBD1. Germline V gene lookup returns CDR1 DFQATT and CDR2 SNEGSKA (reference sequence). The CDR3 runs to 13 residues. The CDR3 DNA follows: TGCAGCAACAGTCAGGGGGCAAATTCACCCCTCCACTTT. It translates to CSNSQGANSPLHF.